The T cell receptor beta chain under discussion was sequenced for a study of T cells expressing NK-cell markers. TCRdb re-called the 5' RACE reads; one entry per CDR3 protein, DNA not given. Its table lists 400,000 or so distinct CDR3 sequences. CDR3 size: 16 residues. The germline V gene encodes CDR1 MNHEY and CDR2 SMNVEV (reference sequence). Study-level points and caveats: Dominant NKG2C+ clonotypes were found to form about 1.0-7.0% of CD8+ T cells in 5 or 6 donors. Specificity for HCMV among expanded NKG2C+ T cell clones was not established.

Regarding this clonotype: Its antigen is currently unknown.

The clonotype comes from a woman in her 50s in good health. V and J are TRBV27 and TRBJ2-3; with no DNA, the TCRdb D assignment of TRBD2 cannot be verified. Material: blood T cells: a sorted CD56 or NKG2C T cell subset, CD4+ or CD8+ T cells, or bulk PBMC T cells (not recorded which). The CDR3 sequence: CASTPEGRRSTDTQYF.